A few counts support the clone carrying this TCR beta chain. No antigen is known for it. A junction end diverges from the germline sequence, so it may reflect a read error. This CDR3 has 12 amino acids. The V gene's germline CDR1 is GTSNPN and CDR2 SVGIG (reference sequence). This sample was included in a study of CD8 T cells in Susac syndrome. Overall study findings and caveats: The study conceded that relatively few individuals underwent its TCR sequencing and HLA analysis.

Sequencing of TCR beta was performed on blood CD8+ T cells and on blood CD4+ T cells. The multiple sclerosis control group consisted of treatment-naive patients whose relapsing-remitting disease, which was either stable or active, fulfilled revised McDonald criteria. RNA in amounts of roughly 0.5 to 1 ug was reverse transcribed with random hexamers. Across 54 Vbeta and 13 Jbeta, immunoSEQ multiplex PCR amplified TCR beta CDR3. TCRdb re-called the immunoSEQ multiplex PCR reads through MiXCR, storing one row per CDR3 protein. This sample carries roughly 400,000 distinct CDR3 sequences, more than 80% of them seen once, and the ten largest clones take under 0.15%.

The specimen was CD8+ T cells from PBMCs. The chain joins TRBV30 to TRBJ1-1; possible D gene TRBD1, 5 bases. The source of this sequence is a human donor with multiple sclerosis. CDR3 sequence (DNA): TGTGCCTGGAGTGTGGATGGGACTGAAGTTTTCTTT. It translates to CAWSVDGTEVFF.